This TCR beta chain was documented in a study of T cell responses to AZD1222 COVID-19 vaccine. Study-wide results and caveats: Spike-spanning, vaccine-associated CD4 TCRs were dominant at 160-218 and 743-854. White British ancestry dominated among donors, who included more females, and clonal diversity was possibly underestimated.

Profiling relied on immunoSEQ multiplex PCR, and the TCRdb table lists in-frame clones only, not all of them. Of 120,000 to 150,000 clones listed, about 90% are singletons. In the case of this clone: The antigen remains undetermined.

The CDR3 is 12 residues long. Germline loops: CDR1 SGHVS, CDR2 FNYEAQ. Trimming stripped 3 bases from V and 5 bases from J, with 4 bases between. The TCR was taken from an adult who received the MenACWY meningococcal vaccine as a control. This material consisted of peripheral blood, taken 28 days after the second dose of the MenACWY control vaccine. The chain employs TRBV7-6 and TRBJ2-2; D is unresolved. CDR3 nucleotide sequence: TGTGCCAGCAGCTTGGAGACCGGGGAGCTGTTTTTT. This sequence encodes CASSLETGELFF.